The rows below give T cell receptor beta chains drawn from one sample of a study of T cell responses to AZD1222 COVID-19 vaccine. TCRdb keeps only in-frame clones here, not all; method: immunoSEQ multiplex PCR. The sample contains roughly 49,000 clones, around 90% of which appear only once. The sample was peripheral blood, taken 28 days after the second AZD1222 dose. These receptors were collected from an adult who received the AZD1222 COVID-19 vaccine. Each CDR3 is given with its conserved first and last residue. Each record gives: CDR3 protein, CDR3 DNA, V gene, J gene, D gene, clone size. D genes are given only for firm matches. Not every row has a clone size; where given, it reads once, few, many or a size class.

CASSLDSPDTQYF	TGTGCCAGCAGTTTAGACAGTCCAGATACGCAGTATTTT	TRBV28	TRBJ2-3	NA	few
CASSLAGSNQPQHF	TGTGCCAGCAGCTTGGCAGGGAGCAATCAGCCCCAGCATTTT	TRBV5-4	TRBJ1-5	NA	NA
CASSLHDRGREGYTF	TGTGCCAGCAGCCTACATGACAGGGGGCGGGAGGGCTACACCTTC	TRBV5-5	TRBJ1-2	TRBD1	NA
CASSWTGGVYNEQFF	TGTGCCAGTAGTTGGACAGGGGGGGTCTACAATGAGCAGTTCTTC	TRBV19	TRBJ2-1	TRBD1	NA
CAPEGGTGEQYF	TGTGCCCCAGAGGGGGGTACGGGCGAGCAGTACTTC	TRBV30	TRBJ2-7	NA	NA
CAWSLGTNQETQYF	TGTGCCTGGAGTCTTGGCACAAACCAAGAGACCCAGTACTTC	TRBV30	TRBJ2-5	NA	NA
CASSYPQREQYF	TGTGCCAGCAGTTATCCACAGCGGGAGCAGTACTTC	TRBV6-2/TRBV6-3	TRBJ2-7	NA	NA
CASSFGTLGEKLFF	TGTGCCAGCAGCTTCGGCACGCTCGGTGAAAAACTGTTTTTT	TRBV5-5	TRBJ1-4	NA	NA
CASSLWGDPGEQFF	TGTGCCAGCAGCTTATGGGGCGACCCCGGGGAGCAGTTCTTC	TRBV7-3	TRBJ2-1	NA	NA
CASTLSGAVAKNIQYF	TGTGCCAGCACCCTTTCGGGGGCGGTAGCCAAAAACATTCAGTACTTC	TRBV7-9	TRBJ2-4	NA	NA
CASSGSGTSSYNEQFF	TGTGCCAGCAGCGGATCCGGGACTAGCTCCTACAATGAGCAGTTCTTC	TRBV9	TRBJ2-1	TRBD2	once
CASSFSGRGTDTQYF	TGTGCCAGCAGCTTTAGCGGGAGAGGGACAGATACGCAGTATTTT	TRBV9	TRBJ2-3	TRBD2	NA
CASSVEGRGADTQYF	TGCGCCAGCAGTGTGGAGGGAAGGGGTGCAGATACGCAGTATTTT	TRBV10-2	TRBJ2-3	NA	NA
CASSQDQALWGYTF	TGTGCCAGCAGCCAAGATCAGGCACTCTGGGGCTACACCTTC	TRBV14	TRBJ1-2	NA	NA
CAWSGLGPGYGYTF	TGTGCCTGGAGTGGTCTAGGCCCTGGATATGGCTACACCTTC	TRBV30	TRBJ1-2	NA	NA
CASSFRGGEQYF	TGTGCCAGCAGCTTCCGAGGCGGGGAGCAGTACTTC	TRBV11-3	TRBJ2-7	NA	NA
CASSVSLSGELFF	TGTGCCAGCAGCGTTAGTCTCTCCGGGGAGCTGTTTTTT	TRBV9	TRBJ2-2	NA	NA